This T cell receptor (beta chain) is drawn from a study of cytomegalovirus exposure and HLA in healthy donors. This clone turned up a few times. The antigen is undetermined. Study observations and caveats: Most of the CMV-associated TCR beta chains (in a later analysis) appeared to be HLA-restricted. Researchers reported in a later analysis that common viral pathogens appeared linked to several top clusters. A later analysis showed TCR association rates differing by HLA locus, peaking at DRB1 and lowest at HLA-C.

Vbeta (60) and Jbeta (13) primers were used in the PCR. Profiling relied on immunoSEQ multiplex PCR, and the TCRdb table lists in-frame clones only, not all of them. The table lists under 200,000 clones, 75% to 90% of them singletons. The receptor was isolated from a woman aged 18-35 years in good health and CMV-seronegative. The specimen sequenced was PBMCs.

The CDR3 DNA is TGTGCCAGCAGTCGGGACAGGGAGACTGAAGCTTTCTTT. Translation: CASSRDRETEAFF. V is TRBV14 and J is TRBJ1-1; 9 bases are shared with TRBD1. The V and J ends lost 6 bases and 5 bases, in that order; junction bases with no gene match: 4. The CDR3 consists of 13 residues. In germline, CDR1 is SGHDN, CDR2 FVKESK.